This TCR beta chain was obtained from a study of cytomegalovirus exposure and HLA in healthy donors. Study background: There were 90 million to 130 million unique TCR beta sequences, drawn from approximately 190 million T cells, in an earlier analysis. HLA-typed donors were the source of approximately 80 million unique TCRs, which an early data release held. Study-level results: Associated with cytomegalovirus, according to the listing, were 150 to 200 TCR beta chains.

Regarding this clone: No antigen is known for it.

Trimming removed 0 bases from V and 7 bases from J, with 10 bases in between. CDR1 and CDR2 (germline): SGHRS, YFSETQ. The CDR3 extends over 13 amino acids. With 60 Vbeta and 13 Jbeta primers, the PCR was carried out. TCRdb's copy holds only in-frame clones and misses some; the assay was immunoSEQ multiplex PCR. The profile shows about 140,000 clones, around 77% of them singletons. V gene TRBV5-1 combines with J gene TRBJ1-2; D is unclear. The material sequenced was PBMCs. The TCR sequence derives from a woman in her forties or fifties in good health and CMV-seronegative. The CDR3 protein is CASSLEVIGGYTF. For the CDR3, the DNA is TGCGCCAGCAGCTTGGAAGTAATCGGTGGCTACACCTTC.